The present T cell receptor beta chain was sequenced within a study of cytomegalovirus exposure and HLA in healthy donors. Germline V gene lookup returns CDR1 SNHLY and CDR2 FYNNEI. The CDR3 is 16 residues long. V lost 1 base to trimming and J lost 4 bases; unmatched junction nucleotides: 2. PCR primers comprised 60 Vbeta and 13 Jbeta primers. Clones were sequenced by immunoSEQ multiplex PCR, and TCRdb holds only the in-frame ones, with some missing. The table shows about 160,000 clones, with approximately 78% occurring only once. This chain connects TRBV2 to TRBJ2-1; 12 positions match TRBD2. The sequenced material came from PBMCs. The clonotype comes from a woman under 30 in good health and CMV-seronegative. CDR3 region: CASSEDGLAGYNEQFF. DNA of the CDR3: TGTGCCAGCAGTGAAGATGGACTAGCGGGATACAATGAGCAGTTCTTC.